This T cell receptor beta chain stems from a study of T cell responses to AZD1222 COVID-19 vaccine. Only in-frame clones appear in the TCRdb table, and some are missing; sequencing was by immunoSEQ multiplex PCR. Of under 150,000 clones in the sample, approximately 90% were seen once. Points on this clone: Its antigen is unidentified.

General study points: Close to half of spike-specific TCRs reportedly recognize unmutated variant regions.

The TCR comes from an adult in good health. Source: peripheral blood, taken on day 0 of AZD1222 vaccination.

The CDR3, as DNA: TGTGCCAGCAGCTTAAAAGTGTCCGGACAGGGGAACTATGGCTACACCTTC. Protein: CASSLKVSGQGNYGYTF. This chain links TRBV7-2 with TRBJ1-2; 9 bases agree with TRBD1. CDR1 is SGHTA and CDR2 is FQGNSA in the germline V gene. The CDR3 extends over 17 amino acids. Unmatched junction bases numbered 9, after V lost 2 bases and J lost 2 bases.